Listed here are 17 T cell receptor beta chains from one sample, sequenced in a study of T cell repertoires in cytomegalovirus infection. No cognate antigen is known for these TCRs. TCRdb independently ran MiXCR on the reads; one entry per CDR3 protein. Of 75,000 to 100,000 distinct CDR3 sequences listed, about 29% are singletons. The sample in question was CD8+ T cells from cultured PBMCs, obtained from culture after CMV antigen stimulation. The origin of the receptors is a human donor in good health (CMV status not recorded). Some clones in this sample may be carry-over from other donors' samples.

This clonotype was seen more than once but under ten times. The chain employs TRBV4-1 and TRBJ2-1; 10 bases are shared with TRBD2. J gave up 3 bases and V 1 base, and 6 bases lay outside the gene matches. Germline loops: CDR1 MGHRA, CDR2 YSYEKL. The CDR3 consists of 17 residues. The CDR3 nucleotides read TGCGCCAGCAGCCAAGGCCCGCTAGCGGGGGACTACAATGAGCAGTTCTTC. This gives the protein CASSQGPLAGDYNEQFF.

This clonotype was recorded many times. The CDR3 DNA follows: TGTGCCATCAGTGAGACCGGGACTAGCGGGACTTCCTACAATGAGCAGTTCTTC. This encodes CAISETGTSGTSYNEQFF. The V and J genes are TRBV10-3 and TRBJ2-1, with 13 bases fitting TRBD2. The CDR3 consists of 18 residues. Germline trimming cut 2 bases from V and 1 base from J; bases unmatched to any gene: 5. Germline loops: CDR1 ENHRY, CDR2 SYGVKD.

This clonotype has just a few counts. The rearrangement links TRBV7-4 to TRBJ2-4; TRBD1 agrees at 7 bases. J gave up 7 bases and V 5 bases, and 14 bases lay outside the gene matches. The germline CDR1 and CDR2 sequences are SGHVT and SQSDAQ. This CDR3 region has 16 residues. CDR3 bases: TGTGCCAGCAGCCCCCCCGCCGGGCAGGGGGTGAACATTCAGTACTTC. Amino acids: CASSPPAGQGVNIQYF.

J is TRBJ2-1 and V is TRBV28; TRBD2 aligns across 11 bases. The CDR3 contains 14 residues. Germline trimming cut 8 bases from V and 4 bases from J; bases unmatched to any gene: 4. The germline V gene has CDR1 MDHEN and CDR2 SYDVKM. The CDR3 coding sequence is TGTGCCAGCGGGGGACTAGCGGAATACAATGAGCAGTTCTTC. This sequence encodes CASGGLAEYNEQFF.

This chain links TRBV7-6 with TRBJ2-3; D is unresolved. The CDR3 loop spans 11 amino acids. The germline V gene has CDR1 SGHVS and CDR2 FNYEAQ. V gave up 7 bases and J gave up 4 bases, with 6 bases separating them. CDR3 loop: CASNTADTQYF. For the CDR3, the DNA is TGTGCCAGCAACACCGCAGATACGCAGTATTTT.

CDR3 region: CAWSNVWDTEAFF. The DNA for the CDR3 is TGTGCCTGGAGTAATGTTTGGGACACTGAAGCTTTCTTT. This chain uses TRBV30 with TRBJ1-1; D remains ambiguous. Germline lookup yields CDR1 GTSNPN and CDR2 SVGIG (reference sequence). Trimming shortened V by 2 bases and J by 3 bases, and 10 bases separated the two germline ends. The CDR3 contains 13 residues.

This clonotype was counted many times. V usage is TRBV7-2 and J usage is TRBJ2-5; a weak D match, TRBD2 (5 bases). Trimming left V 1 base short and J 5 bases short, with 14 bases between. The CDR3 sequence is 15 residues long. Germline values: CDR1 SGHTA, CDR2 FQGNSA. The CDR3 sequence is CASSLVPGRRETQYF. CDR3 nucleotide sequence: TGTGCCAGCAGCTTAGTGCCGGGTAGGAGGGAGACCCAGTACTTC.

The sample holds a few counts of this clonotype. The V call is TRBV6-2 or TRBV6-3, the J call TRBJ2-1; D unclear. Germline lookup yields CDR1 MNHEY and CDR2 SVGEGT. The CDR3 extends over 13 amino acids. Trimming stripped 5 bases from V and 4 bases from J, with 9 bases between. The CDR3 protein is CASSATRYNEQFF. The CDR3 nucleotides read TGTGCCAGCAGTGCAACCAGGTACAATGAGCAGTTCTTC.

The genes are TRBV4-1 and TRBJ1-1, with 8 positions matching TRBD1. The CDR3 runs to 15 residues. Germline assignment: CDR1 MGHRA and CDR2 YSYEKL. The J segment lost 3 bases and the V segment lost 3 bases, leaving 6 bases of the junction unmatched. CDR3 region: CASSHLQGADTEAFF. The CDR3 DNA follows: TGCGCCAGCAGCCACCTTCAGGGGGCGGACACTGAAGCTTTCTTT.

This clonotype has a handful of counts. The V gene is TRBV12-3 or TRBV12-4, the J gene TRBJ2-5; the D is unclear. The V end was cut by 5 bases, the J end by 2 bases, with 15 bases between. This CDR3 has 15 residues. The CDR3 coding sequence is TGTGCCAGCAGTCCCATGAATAACCTTCAAGAGACCCAGTACTTC. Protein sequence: CASSPMNNLQETQYF.

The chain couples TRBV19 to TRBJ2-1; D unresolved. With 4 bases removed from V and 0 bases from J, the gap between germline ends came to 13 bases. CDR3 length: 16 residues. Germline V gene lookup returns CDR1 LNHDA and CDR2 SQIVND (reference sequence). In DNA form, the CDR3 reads TGTGCCAGTAGTAGCCTCAGTTCCTACTCCTACAATGAGCAGTTCTTC. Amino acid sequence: CASSSLSSYSYNEQFF.

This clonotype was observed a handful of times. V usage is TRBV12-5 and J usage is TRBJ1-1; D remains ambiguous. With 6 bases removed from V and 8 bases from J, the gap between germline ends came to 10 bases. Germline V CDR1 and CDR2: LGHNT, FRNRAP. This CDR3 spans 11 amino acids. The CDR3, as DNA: TGTGCTAGTGGCCCGGACGGAGAAGCTTTCTTT. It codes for CASGPDGEAFF.

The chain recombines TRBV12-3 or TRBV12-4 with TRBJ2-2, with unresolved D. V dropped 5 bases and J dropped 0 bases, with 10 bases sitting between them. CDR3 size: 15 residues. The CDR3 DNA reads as TGTGCCAGCAGTCTAGGGATAGCGAACACCGGGGAGCTGTTTTTT. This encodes CASSLGIANTGELFF.

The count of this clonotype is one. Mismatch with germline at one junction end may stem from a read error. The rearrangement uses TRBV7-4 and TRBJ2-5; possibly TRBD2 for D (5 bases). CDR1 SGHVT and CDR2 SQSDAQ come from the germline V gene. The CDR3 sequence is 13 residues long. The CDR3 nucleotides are TGTGCCGGCAGCTCCTCTGGCGGGGAGACCCAGTACTTC. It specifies CAGSSSGGETQYF.

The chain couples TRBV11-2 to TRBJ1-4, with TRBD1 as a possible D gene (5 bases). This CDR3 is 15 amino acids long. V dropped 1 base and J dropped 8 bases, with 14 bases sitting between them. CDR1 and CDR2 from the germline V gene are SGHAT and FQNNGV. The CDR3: CASSLGDRNWEKLFF. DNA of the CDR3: TGTGCCAGCAGCTTAGGGGACCGAAACTGGGAAAAACTGTTTTTT.

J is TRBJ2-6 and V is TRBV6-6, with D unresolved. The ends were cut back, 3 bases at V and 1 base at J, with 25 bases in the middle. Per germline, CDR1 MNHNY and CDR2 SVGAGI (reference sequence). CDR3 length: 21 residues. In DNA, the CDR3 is TGTGCCAGCAGTTATTTAGAGCCGAGGAACAACGCATGGTCTGGGGCCAACGTCCTGACTTTC. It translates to CASSYLEPRNNAWSGANVLTF.

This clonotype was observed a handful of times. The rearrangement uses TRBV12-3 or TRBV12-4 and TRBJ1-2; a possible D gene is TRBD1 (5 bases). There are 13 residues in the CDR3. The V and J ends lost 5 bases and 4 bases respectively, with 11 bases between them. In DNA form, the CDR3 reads TGTGCCAGCAGTCCGACAGTCCTCTATGGCTACACCTTC. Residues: CASSPTVLYGYTF.